The rows below give T cell receptor beta chains drawn from one sample of a study of Tregs in tolerant kidney transplant recipients. The assay was immunoSEQ multiplex PCR, and TCRdb's table has in-frame clones only and misses some. Of around 85,000 clones in the sample, under 95% are singletons; the top ten hold approximately 0.33%. The sequencing used Tregs from blood, collected before the transplant. These receptors all stem from a human donor who received a combined kidney and bone marrow transplant. CDR3s include the opening cysteine and the closing phenylalanine or tryptophan. The order of the fields is D gene, J gene, V gene, CDR3 protein, CDR3 DNA. The D gene is left open where the match is weak.

>NA|TRBJ1-4|TRBV4-1
CASSQDDFDEYNEKLFF
TGCGCCAGCAGCCAAGACGATTTTGACGAATATAATGAAAAACTGTTTTTT
>TRBD1|TRBJ2-7|TRBV20-1
CSARTGYEQYF
TGTAGTGCTAGGACAGGCTACGAGCAGTACTTC
>TRBD1|TRBJ2-7|TRBV19
CATAETGSYEQYF
TGTGCCACTGCTGAGACAGGGAGCTACGAGCAGTACTTC
>NA|TRBJ2-7|TRBV27
CASSLVGSRGTTTYEQYF
TGTGCCAGCAGTTTGGTGGGCAGTCGGGGTACTACTACCTACGAGCAGTACTTC
>TRBD2|TRBJ2-7|TRBV7-8
CASSGGGGQYF
TGTGCCAGCAGCGGGGGGGGAGGGCAGTACTTC
>NA|TRBJ1-1|TRBV19
CASRGRDRLLGTEAFF
TGTGCCAGTAGGGGCCGGGACCGCCTCTTGGGCACTGAAGCTTTCTTT
>NA|TRBJ1-4|TRBV30
CAWKGDARREKLFF
TGTGCCTGGAAGGGGGACGCTAGGAGGGAAAAACTGTTTTTT
>TRBD1|TRBJ2-5|TRBV15
CATSKSRDRGYQETQYF
TGTGCCACCAGCAAAAGCCGGGACAGGGGATACCAAGAGACCCAGTACTTC
>TRBD1|TRBJ2-7|TRBV28
CASSSSGQGSYEQYF
TGTGCCAGCAGTTCCTCGGGACAGGGGTCCTACGAGCAGTACTTC
>TRBD1|TRBJ1-4|TRBV7-9
CASKSGTGNEKLFF
TGTGCCAGCAAATCCGGGACAGGGAATGAAAAACTGTTTTTT